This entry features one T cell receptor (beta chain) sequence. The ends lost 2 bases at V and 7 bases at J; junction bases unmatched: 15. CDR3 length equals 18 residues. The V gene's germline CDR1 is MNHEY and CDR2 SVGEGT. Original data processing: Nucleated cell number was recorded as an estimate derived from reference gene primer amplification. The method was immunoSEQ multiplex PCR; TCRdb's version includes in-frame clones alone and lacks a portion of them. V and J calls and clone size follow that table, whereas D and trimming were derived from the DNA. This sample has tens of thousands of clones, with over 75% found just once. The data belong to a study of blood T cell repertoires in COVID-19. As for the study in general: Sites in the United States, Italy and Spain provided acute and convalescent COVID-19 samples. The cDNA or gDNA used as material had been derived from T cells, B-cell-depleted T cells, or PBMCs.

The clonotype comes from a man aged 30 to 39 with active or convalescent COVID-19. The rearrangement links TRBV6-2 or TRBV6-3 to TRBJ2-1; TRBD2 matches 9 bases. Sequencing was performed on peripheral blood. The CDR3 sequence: CASSYGGLRGRAFNEQFF. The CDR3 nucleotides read TGTGCCAGCAGTTACGGGGGACTGCGCGGGAGGGCCTTTAATGAGCAGTTCTTC.